The 13 T cell receptor beta chains reported below all come from one sample, sequenced in a study of blood T cell repertoires in COVID-19. The repertoire was sequenced with immunoSEQ multiplex PCR; TCRdb's copy has only in-frame clones and lacks some. The table shows some 110,000 clones, with approximately 89% occurring only once. The sequenced sample was peripheral blood. Every receptor here comes from a man aged 40-49 years with acute or convalescent COVID-19.

The chain recombines TRBV20-1 with TRBJ2-1; D possibly corresponds to TRBD2 (5 bases). This CDR3 region has 11 residues. Germline loops: CDR1 DFQATT, CDR2 SNEGSKA (reference sequence). The CDR3 loop reads CSGVARSEQFF. In DNA form, the CDR3 reads TGCAGCGGGGTCGCCAGGTCTGAGCAGTTCTTC.

J is TRBJ1-5 and V is TRBV20-1, with 7 nucleotides matching TRBD1. Germline-derived CDR1 and CDR2 are DFQATT and SNEGSKA (reference sequence). The CDR3 sequence is 15 residues long. V was clipped by 3 bases and J by 2 bases; unmatched bases: 7. CDR3 residues: CSASEGGRGNQPQHF. CDR3 DNA sequence: TGCAGTGCTAGTGAAGGGGGCAGGGGCAATCAGCCCCAGCATTTT.

This clone has a single count. The V gene is TRBV4-3, the J gene TRBJ1-2; 9 bases map to TRBD1. There are 16 residues in the CDR3. V lost 4 bases and J lost 5; bases outside the gene matches: 11. The germline CDR1 and CDR2 sequences are LGHNA and YSLEER. As DNA, the CDR3 is TGCGCCAGCAGCCGTTCGGGACAGGGAAGGGATTATGGCTACACCTTC. Translation: CASSRSGQGRDYGYTF.

This clone was observed once. This rearrangement joins TRBV11-2 to TRBJ2-7; TRBD2 is a possible D gene (6 bases). The V gene lost 5 bases and the J gene lost 0 bases, with 8 bases spanning the gap. Germline V CDR1 and CDR2: SGHAT, FQNNGV. This CDR3 has 13 residues. In DNA form, the CDR3 reads TGTGCCAGCAGCCGGGACTTCTCCTACGAGCAGTACTTC. Its protein product is CASSRDFSYEQYF.

The V gene is TRBV19, the J gene TRBJ1-2; D may be TRBD1 (6 bases). Looked up from germline, CDR1 is LNHDA and CDR2 is SQIVND (reference sequence). CDR3 length: 13 residues. Trimming cost V 1 base and J 4 bases, with 7 bases left between them. The CDR3 here is CASSIVQGYGYTF. The CDR3 DNA is TGTGCCAGTAGTATAGTACAGGGCTATGGCTACACCTTC.

This clone has just one count. The rearrangement links TRBV7-9 to TRBJ2-1; tentative D call: TRBD2 (5 bases). Trimming pared 2 bases from V and 6 bases from J, leaving 14 bases between. Germline V gene sequence: CDR1 SEHNR, CDR2 FQNEAQ (reference sequence). CDR3 length: 15 amino acids. CDR3 protein: CASSLLSGTINEQFF. The CDR3 nucleotides read TGTGCCAGCAGCTTATTAAGCGGTACCATCAATGAGCAGTTCTTC.

The chain recombines TRBV4-1 with TRBJ2-2; 7 bases are shared with TRBD2. The germline gives CDR1 MGHRA, CDR2 YSYEKL. The CDR3 has 14 amino acids. V gave up 3 bases and J gave up 7 bases; unmatched junction bases: 5. The CDR3 spells CASSQGLLVGELFF. The CDR3 DNA reads TGCGCCAGCAGCCAGGGACTATTGGTCGGGGAGCTGTTTTTT.

The sample holds one count of this clone. V gene TRBV20-1 combines with J gene TRBJ2-7, with D perhaps TRBD1 (5 bases). Germline-derived CDR1 and CDR2 are DFQATT and SNEGSKA (reference sequence). This CDR3 has 12 residues. Trimming cost V 3 bases and J 3 bases, with 9 bases left between them. The CDR3 reads CSASTGIYEQYF. Written as DNA, the CDR3 is TGCAGTGCTAGTACAGGAATCTACGAGCAGTACTTC.

The chain is built from TRBV11-2 and TRBJ2-5; D gene ambiguous. The CDR3 covers 13 residues. Germline V gene sequence: CDR1 SGHAT, CDR2 FQNNGV. V was shortened by 0 bases and J by 5 bases, with 7 bases between the two germline ends. The CDR3 reads CASSLDQDETQYF. The CDR3 DNA follows: TGTGCCAGCAGCTTAGACCAGGATGAGACCCAGTACTTC.

V and J are TRBV19 and TRBJ1-2; a possible D gene is TRBD1 (5 bases). V lost 4 bases to trimming and J lost 8 bases, with 14 bases between them. From germline, CDR1 is LNHDA and CDR2 SQIVND (reference sequence). This CDR3 contains 13 residues. CDR3 nucleotide sequence: TGTGCCAGTAGTAACCAGGGTGTGAGCGGCTACACCTTC. Amino acid sequence: CASSNQGVSGYTF.

The genes are TRBV3-1 (or the pseudogene TRBV3-2) and TRBJ2-4; D is perhaps TRBD2 (6 bases). Trimming took 1 base from V and 3 from J, leaving 10 bases between them. CDR3 length equals 15 residues. Germline V CDR1 and CDR2: LGHDT, YNNKEL (reference sequence). The CDR3 spells CASSQGGGGKNIQYF. CDR3 DNA sequence: TGTGCCAGCAGCCAAGGGGGAGGCGGCAAAAACATTCAGTACTTC.

V is TRBV5-5 and J is TRBJ2-1; 8 nucleotides match TRBD1. CDR1 and CDR2 from the germline V gene are SGHKS and YYEKEE (reference sequence). V shed 2 bases and J 6 bases; nucleotides not matched to a gene: 7. The CDR3 consists of 15 residues. CDR3 protein: CASSFDRGGLNEQFF. The CDR3 DNA follows: TGTGCCAGCAGCTTCGACAGGGGTGGTCTCAATGAGCAGTTCTTC.

This chain joins TRBV6-1 and TRBJ1-4; 10 bases fit TRBD1. CDR3 size: 15 residues. With 0 bases clipped from V and 10 bases from J, the junction kept 5 bases outside the gene matches. Germline CDR1 and CDR2: MNHNS and SASEGT. CDR3 residues: CASSEAWTGGGKLFF. In DNA form, the CDR3 reads TGTGCCAGCAGTGAAGCCTGGACAGGGGGAGGAAAACTGTTTTTT.